This TCR beta chain is drawn from a study of blood T cells in healthy people across ages. General study points: Aged donors had fewer naive CD4+ cells and lower diversity than long-lived donors. With donor CMV status unknown, expanded clonotype changes were possibly confounded. Age advanced and TCR beta diversity per million T cells fell, roughly linearly.

Next came a second PCR, run for about 6 to 12 cycles, which used a sample-barcoded 5' primer along with a J-beta primer mix. All cDNA molecules were each tagged by a template-switch adaptor with 12 random nucleotides. A single record per CDR3 protein comes from TCRdb applying MiXCR to the 5' RACE reads. The sample consists of roughly 830,000 distinct CDR3 sequences, around two thirds of them appearing once. CDR3 length: 15 residues. Trimming shortened V by 3 bases and J by 2 bases, and 14 bases separated the two germline ends. The V gene's germline CDR1 is DFQATT and CDR2 SNEGSKA (reference sequence). To note about this clonotype: Its antigen remains unidentified.

This sequence originates from a young man in good health. The chain couples TRBV20-1 to TRBJ2-1; D may correspond to TRBD1 or TRBD2 (5 bases each). The sample taken for sequencing was blood. The DNA for the CDR3 is TGCAGTGCTAGTTTCGGCCGGGGCGCCTACAATGAGCAGTTCTTC. It encodes CSASFGRGAYNEQFF.